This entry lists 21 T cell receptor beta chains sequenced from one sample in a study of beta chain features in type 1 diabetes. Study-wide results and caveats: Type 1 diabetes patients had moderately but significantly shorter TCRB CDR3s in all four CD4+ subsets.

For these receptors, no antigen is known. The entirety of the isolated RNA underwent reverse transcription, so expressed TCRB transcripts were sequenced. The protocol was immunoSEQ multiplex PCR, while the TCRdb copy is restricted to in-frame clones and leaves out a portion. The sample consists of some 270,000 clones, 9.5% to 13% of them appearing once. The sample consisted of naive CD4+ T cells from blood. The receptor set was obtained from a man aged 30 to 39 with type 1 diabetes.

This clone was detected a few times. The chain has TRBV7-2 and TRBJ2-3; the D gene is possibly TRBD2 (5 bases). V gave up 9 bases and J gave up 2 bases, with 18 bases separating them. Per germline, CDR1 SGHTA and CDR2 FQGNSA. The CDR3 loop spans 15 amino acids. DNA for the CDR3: TGTGCCAGTACCTATAGAGCGGCCAACACAGATACGCAGTATTTT. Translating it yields CASTYRAANTDTQYF.

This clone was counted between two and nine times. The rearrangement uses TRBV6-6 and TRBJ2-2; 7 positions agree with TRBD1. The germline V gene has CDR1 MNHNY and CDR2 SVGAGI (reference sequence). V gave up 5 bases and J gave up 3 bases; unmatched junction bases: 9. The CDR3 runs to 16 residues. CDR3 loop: CASSPSRDSYTGELFF. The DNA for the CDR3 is TGTGCCAGCAGTCCGTCCCGGGACAGCTACACCGGGGAGCTGTTTTTT.

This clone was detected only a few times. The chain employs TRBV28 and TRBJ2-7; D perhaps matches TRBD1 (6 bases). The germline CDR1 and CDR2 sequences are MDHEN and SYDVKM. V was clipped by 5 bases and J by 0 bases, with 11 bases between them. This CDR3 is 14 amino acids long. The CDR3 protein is CASSGPGHSYEQYF. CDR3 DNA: TGTGCCAGCAGTGGACCGGGACACTCCTACGAGCAGTACTTC.

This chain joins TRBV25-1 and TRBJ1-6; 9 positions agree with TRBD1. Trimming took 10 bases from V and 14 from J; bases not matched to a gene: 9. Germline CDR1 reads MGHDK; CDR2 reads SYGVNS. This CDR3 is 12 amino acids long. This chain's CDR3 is CATSGTGLTLHF. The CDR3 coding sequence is TGTGCCACCTCCGGGACAGGGTTAACCCTCCACTTT.

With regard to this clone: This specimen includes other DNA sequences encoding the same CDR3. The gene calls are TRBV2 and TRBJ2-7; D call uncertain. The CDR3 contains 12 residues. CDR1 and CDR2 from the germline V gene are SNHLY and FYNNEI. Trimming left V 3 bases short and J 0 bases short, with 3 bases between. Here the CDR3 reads CASSDRSYEQYF. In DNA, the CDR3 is TGTGCCAGCAGTGACCGCTCCTACGAGCAGTACTTC.

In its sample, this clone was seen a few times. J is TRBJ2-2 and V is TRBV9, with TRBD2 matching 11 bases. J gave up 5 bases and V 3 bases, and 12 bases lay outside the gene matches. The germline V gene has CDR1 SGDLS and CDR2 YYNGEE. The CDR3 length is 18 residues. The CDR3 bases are TGTGCCAGCAGCGAAATAGCGGGGGGGCGATGGGGAACCGGGGAGCTGTTTTTT. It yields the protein CASSEIAGGRWGTGELFF.

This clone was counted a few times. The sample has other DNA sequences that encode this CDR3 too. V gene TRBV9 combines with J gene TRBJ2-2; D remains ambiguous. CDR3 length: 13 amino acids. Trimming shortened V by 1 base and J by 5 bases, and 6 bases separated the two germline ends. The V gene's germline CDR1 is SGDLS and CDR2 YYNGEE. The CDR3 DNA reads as TGTGCCAGCAGCGTAATGAGGACCGGGGAGCTGTTTTTT. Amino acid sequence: CASSVMRTGELFF.

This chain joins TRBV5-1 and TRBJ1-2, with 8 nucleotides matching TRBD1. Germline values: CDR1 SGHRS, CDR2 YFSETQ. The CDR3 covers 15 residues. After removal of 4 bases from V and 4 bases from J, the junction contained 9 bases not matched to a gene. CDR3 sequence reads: CASSPRTGHSYGYTF. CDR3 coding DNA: TGCGCCAGCAGCCCCAGGACAGGGCACAGCTATGGCTACACCTTC.

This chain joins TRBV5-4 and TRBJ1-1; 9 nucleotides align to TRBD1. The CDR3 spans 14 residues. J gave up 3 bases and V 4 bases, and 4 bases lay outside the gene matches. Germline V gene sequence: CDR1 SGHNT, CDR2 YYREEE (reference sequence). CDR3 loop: CASSPTGGDTEAFF. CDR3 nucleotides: TGTGCCAGCAGCCCGACAGGGGGGGACACTGAAGCTTTCTTT.

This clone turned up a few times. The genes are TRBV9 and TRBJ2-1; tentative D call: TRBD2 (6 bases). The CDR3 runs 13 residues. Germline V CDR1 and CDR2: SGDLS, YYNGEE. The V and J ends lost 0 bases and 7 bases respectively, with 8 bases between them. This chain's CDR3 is CASSVGGVNEQFF. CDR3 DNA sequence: TGTGCCAGCAGCGTAGGCGGGGTTAATGAGCAGTTCTTC.

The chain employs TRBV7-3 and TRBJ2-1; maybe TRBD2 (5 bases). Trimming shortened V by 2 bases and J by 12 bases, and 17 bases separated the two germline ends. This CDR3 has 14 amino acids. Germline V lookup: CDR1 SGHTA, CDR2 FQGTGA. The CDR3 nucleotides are TGTGCCAGCAGCTTAGGGATGGGAGTGACAATGCAGTTCTTC. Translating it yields CASSLGMGVTMQFF.

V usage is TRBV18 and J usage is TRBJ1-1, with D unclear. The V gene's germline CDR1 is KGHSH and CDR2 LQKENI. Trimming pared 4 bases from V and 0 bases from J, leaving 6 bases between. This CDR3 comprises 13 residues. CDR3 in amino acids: CASSLSVNTEAFF. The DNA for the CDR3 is TGTGCCAGCTCACTGAGCGTGAACACTGAAGCTTTCTTT.

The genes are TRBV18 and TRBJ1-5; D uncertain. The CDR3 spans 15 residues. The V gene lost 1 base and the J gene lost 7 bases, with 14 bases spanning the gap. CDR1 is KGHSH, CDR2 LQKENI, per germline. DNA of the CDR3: TGTGCCAGCTCACCACAGGAAGGGCGGGTCCAGCCCCAGCATTTT. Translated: CASSPQEGRVQPQHF. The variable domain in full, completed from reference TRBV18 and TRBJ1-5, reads NAGVMQNPRHLVRRRGQEARLRCSPMKGHSHVYWYRQLPEEGLKFMVYLQKENIIDESGMPKERFSAEFPKEGPSILRIQQVVRGDSAAYFCASSPQEGRVQPQHFGDGTRLSIL.

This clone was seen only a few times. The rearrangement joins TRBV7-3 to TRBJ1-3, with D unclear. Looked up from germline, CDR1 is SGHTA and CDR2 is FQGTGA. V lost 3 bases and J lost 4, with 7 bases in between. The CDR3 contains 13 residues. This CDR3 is CASSFAGGNTIYF. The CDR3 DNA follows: TGTGCCAGCAGCTTCGCGGGCGGAAACACCATATATTTT.

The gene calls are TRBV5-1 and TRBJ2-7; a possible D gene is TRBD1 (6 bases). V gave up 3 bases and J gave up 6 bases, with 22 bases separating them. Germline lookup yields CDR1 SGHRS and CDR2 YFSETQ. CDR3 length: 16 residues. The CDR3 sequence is CASSSLERDITGEQYF. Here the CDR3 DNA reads TGCGCCAGCAGCTCCTTAGAACGGGACATAACGGGCGAGCAGTACTTC.

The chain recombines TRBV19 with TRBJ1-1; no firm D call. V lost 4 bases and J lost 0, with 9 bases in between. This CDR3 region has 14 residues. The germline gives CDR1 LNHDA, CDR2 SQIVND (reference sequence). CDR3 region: CASSSNSMNTEAFF. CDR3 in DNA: TGTGCCAGTAGTAGCAACAGCATGAACACTGAAGCTTTCTTT.

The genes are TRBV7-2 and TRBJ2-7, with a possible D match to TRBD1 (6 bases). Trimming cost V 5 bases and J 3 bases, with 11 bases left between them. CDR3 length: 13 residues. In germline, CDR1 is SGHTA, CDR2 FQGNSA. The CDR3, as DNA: TGTGCCAGCAGCCTCCGGGACAACTACGAGCAGTACTTC. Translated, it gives CASSLRDNYEQYF.

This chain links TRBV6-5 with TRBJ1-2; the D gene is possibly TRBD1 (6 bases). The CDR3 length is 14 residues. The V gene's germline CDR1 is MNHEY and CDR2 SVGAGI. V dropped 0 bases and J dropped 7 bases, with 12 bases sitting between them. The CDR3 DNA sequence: TGTGCCAGCAGTTACTCTACAGGGAGCTTTGGCTACACCTTC. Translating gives CASSYSTGSFGYTF.

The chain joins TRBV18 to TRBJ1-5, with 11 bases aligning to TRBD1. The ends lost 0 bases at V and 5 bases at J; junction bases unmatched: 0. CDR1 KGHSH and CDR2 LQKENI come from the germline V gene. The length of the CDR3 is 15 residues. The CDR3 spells CASSPPGQGDQPQHF. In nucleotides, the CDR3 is TGTGCCAGCTCACCACCGGGACAGGGGGATCAGCCCCAGCATTTT. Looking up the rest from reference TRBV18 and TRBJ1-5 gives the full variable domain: NAGVMQNPRHLVRRRGQEARLRCSPMKGHSHVYWYRQLPEEGLKFMVYLQKENIIDESGMPKERFSAEFPKEGPSILRIQQVVRGDSAAYFCASSPPGQGDQPQHFGDGTRLSIL.

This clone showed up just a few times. CDR3 residues: CASSVARDRNTEAFF. The CDR3 DNA reads as TGTGCCAGCAGCGTAGCCCGGGACAGGAACACTGAAGCTTTCTTT. The V gene is TRBV7-3, the J gene TRBJ1-1; TRBD1 aligns across 7 bases. V dropped 5 bases and J dropped 1; count of bases not matched to a gene: 7. CDR3 length: 15 amino acids. CDR1 and CDR2 (germline): SGHTA, FQGTGA.

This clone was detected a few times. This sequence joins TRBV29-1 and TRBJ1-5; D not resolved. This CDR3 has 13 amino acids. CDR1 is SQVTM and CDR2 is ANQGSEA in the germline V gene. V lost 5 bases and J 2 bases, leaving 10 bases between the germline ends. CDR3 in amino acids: CSVQWAGNQPQHF. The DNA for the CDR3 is TGCAGCGTTCAGTGGGCCGGCAATCAGCCCCAGCATTTT.